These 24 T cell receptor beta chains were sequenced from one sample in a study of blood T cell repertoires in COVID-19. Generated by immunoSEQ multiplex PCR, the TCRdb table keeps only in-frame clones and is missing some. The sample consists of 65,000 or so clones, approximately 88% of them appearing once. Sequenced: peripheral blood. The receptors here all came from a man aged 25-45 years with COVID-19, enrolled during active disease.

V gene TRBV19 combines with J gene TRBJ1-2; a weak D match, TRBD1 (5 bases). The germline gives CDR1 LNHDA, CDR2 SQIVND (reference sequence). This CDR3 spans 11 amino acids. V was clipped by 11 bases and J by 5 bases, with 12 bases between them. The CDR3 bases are TGTGCCTCGACCCGGGGGTATGGCTACACCTTC. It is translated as CASTRGYGYTF.

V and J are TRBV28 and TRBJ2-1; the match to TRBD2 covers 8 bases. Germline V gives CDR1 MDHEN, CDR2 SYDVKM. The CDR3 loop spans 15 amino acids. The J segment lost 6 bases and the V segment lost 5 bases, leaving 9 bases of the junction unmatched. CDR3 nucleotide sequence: TGTGCCAGCAGTCAAACATGGACTAGCCCCAATGAGCAGTTCTTC. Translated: CASSQTWTSPNEQFF.

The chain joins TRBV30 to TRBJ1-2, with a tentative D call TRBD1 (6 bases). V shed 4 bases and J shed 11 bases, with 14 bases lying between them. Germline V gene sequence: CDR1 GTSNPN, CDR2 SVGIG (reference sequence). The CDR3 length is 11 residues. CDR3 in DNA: TGTGCCTGGACAGGGGCCCGAGCGTACACCTTC. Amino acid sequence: CAWTGARAYTF.

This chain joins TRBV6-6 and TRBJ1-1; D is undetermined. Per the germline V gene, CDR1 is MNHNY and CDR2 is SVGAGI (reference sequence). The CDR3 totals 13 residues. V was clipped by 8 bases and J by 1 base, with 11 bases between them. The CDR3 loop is CASSGYSNTEAFF. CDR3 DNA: TGTGCCAGCTCGGGGTATTCGAACACTGAAGCTTTCTTT.

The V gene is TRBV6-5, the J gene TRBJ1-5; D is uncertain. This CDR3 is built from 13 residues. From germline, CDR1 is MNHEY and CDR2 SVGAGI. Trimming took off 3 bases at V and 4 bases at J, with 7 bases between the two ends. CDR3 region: CASSYAGNQPQHF. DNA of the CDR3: TGTGCCAGCAGTTATGCGGGGAATCAGCCCCAGCATTTT.

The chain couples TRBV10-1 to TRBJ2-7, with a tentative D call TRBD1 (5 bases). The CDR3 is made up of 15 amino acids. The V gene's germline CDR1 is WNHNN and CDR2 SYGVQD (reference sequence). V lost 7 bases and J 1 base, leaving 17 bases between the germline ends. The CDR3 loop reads CASTQWTQVSYEQYF. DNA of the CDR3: TGCGCCAGCACTCAGTGGACACAAGTTTCCTACGAGCAGTACTTC.

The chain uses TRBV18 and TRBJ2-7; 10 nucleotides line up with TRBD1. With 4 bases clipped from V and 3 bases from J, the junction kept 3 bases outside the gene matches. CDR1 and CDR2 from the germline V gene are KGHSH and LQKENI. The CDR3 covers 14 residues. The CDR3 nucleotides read TGTGCCAGCTCACGCGGGACAGGGGACTACGAGCAGTACTTC. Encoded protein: CASSRGTGDYEQYF.

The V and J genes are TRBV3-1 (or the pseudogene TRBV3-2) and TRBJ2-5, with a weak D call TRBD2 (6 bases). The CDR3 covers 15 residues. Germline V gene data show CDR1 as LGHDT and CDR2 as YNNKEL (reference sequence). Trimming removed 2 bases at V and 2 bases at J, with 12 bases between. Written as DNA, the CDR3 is TGTGCCAGCAGCCAACCACTAGCAGTACAAGAGACCCAGTACTTC. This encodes CASSQPLAVQETQYF.

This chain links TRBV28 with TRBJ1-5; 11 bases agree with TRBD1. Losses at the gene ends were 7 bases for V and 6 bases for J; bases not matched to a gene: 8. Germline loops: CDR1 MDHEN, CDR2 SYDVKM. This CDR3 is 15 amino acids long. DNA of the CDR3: TGTGCCAGCACCTCCGGGACAGGGGGGGGTCAGCCCCAGCATTTT. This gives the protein CASTSGTGGGQPQHF. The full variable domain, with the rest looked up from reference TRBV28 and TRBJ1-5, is DVKVTQSSRYLVKRTGEKVFLECVQDMDHENMFWYRQDPGLGLRLIYFSYDVKMKEKGDIPEGYSVSREKKERFSLILESASTNQTSMYLCASTSGTGGGQPQHFGDGTRLSIL.

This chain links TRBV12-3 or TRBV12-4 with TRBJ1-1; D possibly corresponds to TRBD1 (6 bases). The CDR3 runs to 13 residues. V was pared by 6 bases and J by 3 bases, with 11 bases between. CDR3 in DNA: TGTGCCAGCAGGCCAGGGGATTACACTGAAGCTTTCTTT. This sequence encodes CASRPGDYTEAFF.

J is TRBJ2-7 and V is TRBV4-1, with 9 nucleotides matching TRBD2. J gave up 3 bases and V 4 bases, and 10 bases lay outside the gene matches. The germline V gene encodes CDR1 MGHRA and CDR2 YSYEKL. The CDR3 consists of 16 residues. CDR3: CASSPQGREGGYEQYF. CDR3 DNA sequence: TGCGCCAGCAGCCCCCAAGGGCGGGAGGGCGGCTACGAGCAGTACTTC.

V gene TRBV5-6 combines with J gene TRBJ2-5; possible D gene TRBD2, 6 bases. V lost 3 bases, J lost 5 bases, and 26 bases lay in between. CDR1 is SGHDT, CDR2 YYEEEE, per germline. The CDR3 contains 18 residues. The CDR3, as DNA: TGTGCCAGCAGCTCCCGGGGTTATGGGGGACTTAGTTCTGAGACCCAGTACTTC. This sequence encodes CASSSRGYGGLSSETQYF. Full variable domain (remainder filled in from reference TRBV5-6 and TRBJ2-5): DAGVTQSPTHLIKTRGQQVTLRCSPKSGHDTVSWYQQALGQGPQFIFQYYEEEERQRGNFPDRFSGHQFPNYSSELNVNALLLGDSALYLCASSSRGYGGLSSETQYFGPGTRLLVL.

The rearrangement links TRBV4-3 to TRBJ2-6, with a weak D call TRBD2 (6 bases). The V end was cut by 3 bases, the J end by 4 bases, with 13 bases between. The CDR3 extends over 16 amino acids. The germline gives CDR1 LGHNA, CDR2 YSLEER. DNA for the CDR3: TGCGCCAGCAGCCACGAGGCGGGGAACGGGGCCAACGTCCTGACTTTC. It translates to CASSHEAGNGANVLTF.

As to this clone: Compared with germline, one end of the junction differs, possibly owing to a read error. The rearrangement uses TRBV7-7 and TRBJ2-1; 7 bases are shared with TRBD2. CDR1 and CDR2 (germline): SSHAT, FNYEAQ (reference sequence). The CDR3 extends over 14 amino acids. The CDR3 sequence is CASSLSAGDDEQFF. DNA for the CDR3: TGTGCTAGCAGCCTCTCGGCGGGAGATGATGAGCAGTTCTTC.

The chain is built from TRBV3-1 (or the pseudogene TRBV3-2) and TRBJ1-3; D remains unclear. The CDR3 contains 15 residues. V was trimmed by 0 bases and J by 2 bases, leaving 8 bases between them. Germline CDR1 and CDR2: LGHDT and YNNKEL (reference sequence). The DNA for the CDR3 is TGTGCCAGCAGCCAAGACCCGAGCACTGGAAACACCATATATTTT. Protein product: CASSQDPSTGNTIYF.

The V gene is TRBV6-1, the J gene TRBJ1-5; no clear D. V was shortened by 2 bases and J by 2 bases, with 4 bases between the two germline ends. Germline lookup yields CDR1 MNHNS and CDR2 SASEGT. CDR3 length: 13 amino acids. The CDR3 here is CASSERGNQPQHF. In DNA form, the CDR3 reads TGTGCCAGCAGTGAACGGGGCAATCAGCCCCAGCATTTT.

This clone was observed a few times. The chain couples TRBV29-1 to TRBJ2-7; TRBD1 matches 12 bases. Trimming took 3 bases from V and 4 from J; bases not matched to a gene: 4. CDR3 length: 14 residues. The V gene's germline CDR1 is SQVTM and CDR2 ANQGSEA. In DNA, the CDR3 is TGCAGCGTTGAGGGACAGGGGGCGGAGTACGAGCAGTACTTC. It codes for CSVEGQGAEYEQYF.

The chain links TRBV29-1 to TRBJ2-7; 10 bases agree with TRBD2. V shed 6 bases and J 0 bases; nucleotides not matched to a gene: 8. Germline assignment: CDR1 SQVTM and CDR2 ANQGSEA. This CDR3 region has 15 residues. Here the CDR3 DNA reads TGCAGCGTCGCCGGGACTAGCGAGAGCTCCTACGAGCAGTACTTC. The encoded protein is CSVAGTSESSYEQYF.

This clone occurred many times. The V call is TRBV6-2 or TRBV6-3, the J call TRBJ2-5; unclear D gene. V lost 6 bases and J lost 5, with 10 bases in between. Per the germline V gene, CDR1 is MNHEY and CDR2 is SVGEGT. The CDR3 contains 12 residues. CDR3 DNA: TGTGCCAGCAGCCCAGTAGATGAGACCCAGTACTTC. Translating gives CASSPVDETQYF.

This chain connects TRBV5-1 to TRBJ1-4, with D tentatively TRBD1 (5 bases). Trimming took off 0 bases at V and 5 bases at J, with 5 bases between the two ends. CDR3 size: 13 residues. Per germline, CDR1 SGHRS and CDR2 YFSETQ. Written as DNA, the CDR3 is TGCGCCAGCAGCTTGGCAGGGAATGAAAAACTGTTTTTT. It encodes CASSLAGNEKLFF.

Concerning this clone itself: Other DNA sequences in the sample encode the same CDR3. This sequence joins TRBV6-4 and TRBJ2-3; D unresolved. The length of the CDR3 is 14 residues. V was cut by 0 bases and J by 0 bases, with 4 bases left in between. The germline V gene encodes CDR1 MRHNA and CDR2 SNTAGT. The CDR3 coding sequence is TGTGCCAGCAGTGACTCCGGGAGCACAGATACGCAGTATTTT. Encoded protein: CASSDSGSTDTQYF.

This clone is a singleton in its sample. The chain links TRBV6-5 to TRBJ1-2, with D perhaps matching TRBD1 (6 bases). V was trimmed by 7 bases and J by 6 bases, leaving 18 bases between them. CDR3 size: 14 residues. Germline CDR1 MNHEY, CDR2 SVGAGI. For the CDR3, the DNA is TGTGCCAGCACCGAAGGACAGTTCTTAAATGGCTACACCTTC. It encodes CASTEGQFLNGYTF.

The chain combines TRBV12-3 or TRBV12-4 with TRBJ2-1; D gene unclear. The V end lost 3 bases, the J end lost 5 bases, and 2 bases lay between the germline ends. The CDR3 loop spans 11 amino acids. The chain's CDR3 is CASSFNNEQFF. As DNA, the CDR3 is TGTGCCAGCAGTTTCAACAATGAGCAGTTCTTC.

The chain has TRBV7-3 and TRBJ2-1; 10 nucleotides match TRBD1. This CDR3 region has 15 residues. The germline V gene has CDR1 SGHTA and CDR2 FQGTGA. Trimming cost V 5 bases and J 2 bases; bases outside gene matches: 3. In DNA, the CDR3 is TGTGCCAGCAGCAAAGGGACAGGGGCCTACAATGAGCAGTTCTTC. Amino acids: CASSKGTGAYNEQFF.